This entry concerns a single T cell receptor (beta chain). The data were obtained in a study of cytomegalovirus exposure and HLA in healthy donors. Germline V gene data show CDR1 as SGHVS and CDR2 as FNYEAQ. The CDR3 covers 17 residues. V shed 4 bases, J shed 5 bases, and the junction held 14 bases outside the gene matches. Primers: 60 Vbeta forward and 13 Jbeta reverse. Produced via immunoSEQ multiplex PCR; TCRdb's table is partial and in-frame only. The table records 150,000 to 200,000 clones, 85% of them present only once. Sequenced sample: PBMCs. This clonotype originated in a man aged 18 to 30 in good health and CMV-seropositive. The chain uses TRBV7-6 and TRBJ2-1, with 7 bases identical to TRBD2. CDR3 nucleotides: TGTGCCAGCAGCTCCTACAGGACTAGAGGGTTGGACAATGAGCAGTTCTTC. Translated: CASSSYRTRGLDNEQFF.